This is a list of T cell receptor beta chains from one sample in a study of blood T cell repertoires in COVID-19. Clones were sequenced by immunoSEQ multiplex PCR, and TCRdb holds only the in-frame ones, with some missing. The table lists around 180,000 clones, 84% of them singletons, with about an eighth in the top ten. Sequenced input: PBMCs or T cells enriched from blood (not recorded which). These receptors were obtained from a man between 45 and 60 years old who had recovered from COVID-19. Both conserved end residues are part of each CDR3. The order of the fields is J gene, V gene, clone size, D gene, CDR3 DNA, CDR3 protein. A D gene is named only where the DNA matches it firmly. Size is omitted from some rows. Given values are once, few, many or a class for expanded clones.

j_gene: TRBJ2-3
v_gene: TRBV4-3
abundance: .
d_gene: .
CDR3nt: TGCGCCAGCAGCCAAGATAGGAGTACACCCACAGATACGCAGTATTTT
CDR3aa: CASSQDRSTPTDTQYF

j_gene: TRBJ1-2
v_gene: TRBV5-6
abundance: .
d_gene: TRBD1
CDR3nt: TGTGCCAGCAGCTTGGAGGGACAGGACATTACTAACTATGGCTACACCTTC
CDR3aa: CASSLEGQDITNYGYTF

j_gene: TRBJ2-7
v_gene: TRBV10-2
abundance: .
d_gene: TRBD2
CDR3nt: TGCGCTTCGACGGGGGGGTACGAGCAGTACTTC
CDR3aa: CASTGGYEQYF

j_gene: TRBJ2-7
v_gene: TRBV4-1
abundance: .
d_gene: .
CDR3nt: TGCGCCAGCAGCCAGATGGTGAGGGTTGAAGAGCAGTACTTC
CDR3aa: CASSQMVRVEEQYF

j_gene: TRBJ2-2
v_gene: TRBV10-3
abundance: .
d_gene: TRBD1
CDR3nt: TGTGCCACCGGGACAGGGAACACCGGGGAGCTGTTTTTT
CDR3aa: CATGTGNTGELFF

j_gene: TRBJ2-2
v_gene: TRBV18
abundance: .
d_gene: TRBD1
CDR3nt: TGTGCCAGCTCACCCCGACAGGGTTACACCGGGGAGCTGTTTTTT
CDR3aa: CASSPRQGYTGELFF

j_gene: TRBJ1-3
v_gene: TRBV19
abundance: .
d_gene: TRBD1
CDR3nt: TGTGCCAGTAGGGGGACAGCTGGAAACACCATATATTTT
CDR3aa: CASRGTAGNTIYF

j_gene: TRBJ2-7
v_gene: TRBV10-3
abundance: .
d_gene: .
CDR3nt: TGTGCCATCAGTGAGTCGTCAGGTTCCTCCTACGAGCAGTACTTC
CDR3aa: CAISESSGSSYEQYF

j_gene: TRBJ1-5
v_gene: TRBV6-5
abundance: .
d_gene: TRBD1
CDR3nt: TGTGCCAGCAGGCAGACAGGGGTGAGAGGACAGCCCCAGCATTTT
CDR3aa: CASRQTGVRGQPQHF

j_gene: TRBJ2-7
v_gene: TRBV6-6
abundance: once
d_gene: TRBD1
CDR3nt: TGTGCCAGTTTACTCCGACTGACAGGGAGCGAGCAGTACTTC
CDR3aa: CASLLRLTGSEQYF

j_gene: TRBJ2-3
v_gene: TRBV10-3
abundance: .
d_gene: TRBD2
CDR3nt: TGTGCCATCAGGGGACTAGCGGGGGGCACAGATACGCAGTATTTT
CDR3aa: CAIRGLAGGTDTQYF

j_gene: TRBJ2-1
v_gene: TRBV3-1/TRBV3-2
abundance: .
d_gene: TRBD1
CDR3nt: TGTGCCAGCAACTACCGGGACAGGGGCGGCAATGAGCAGTTCTTC
CDR3aa: CASNYRDRGGNEQFF

j_gene: TRBJ2-1
v_gene: TRBV29-1
abundance: .
d_gene: TRBD1
CDR3nt: TGCAGCGTTAGACAGGGTGGGGACAATGAGCAGTTCTTC
CDR3aa: CSVRQGGDNEQFF

j_gene: TRBJ1-2
v_gene: TRBV6-6
abundance: .
d_gene: .
CDR3nt: TGTGCCAGCAGTTACCCCAGGGCCAACTATGGCTACACCTTC
CDR3aa: CASSYPRANYGYTF

j_gene: TRBJ1-5
v_gene: TRBV2
abundance: .
d_gene: .
CDR3nt: TGTGCCAGCAGTGGACAGCCCAATCAGCCCCAGCATTTT
CDR3aa: CASSGQPNQPQHF

j_gene: TRBJ1-6
v_gene: TRBV5-4
abundance: .
d_gene: .
CDR3nt: TGTGCCAGCAGCGCCAGGGGCCGGGTGTCACCCCTCCACTTT
CDR3aa: CASSARGRVSPLHF

j_gene: TRBJ2-3
v_gene: TRBV27
abundance: .
d_gene: .
CDR3nt: TGTGCCAGCAGACGAAGACAGATCGCAGATACGCAGTATTTT
CDR3aa: CASRRRQIADTQYF

j_gene: TRBJ1-4
v_gene: TRBV10-2
abundance: .
d_gene: TRBD1
CDR3nt: TGCGCCAGCAGGGACAGGGCTAATGAAAAACTGTTTTTT
CDR3aa: CASRDRANEKLFF

j_gene: TRBJ2-7
v_gene: TRBV10-3
abundance: once
d_gene: TRBD2
CDR3nt: TGTGCCATCATGGGGGAGGGCTACGAGCAGTACTTC
CDR3aa: CAIMGEGYEQYF

j_gene: TRBJ2-7
v_gene: TRBV9
abundance: .
d_gene: .
CDR3nt: TGTGCCAGCAGCGTAGCTGAGGCGGGATACGAGCAGTACTTC
CDR3aa: CASSVAEAGYEQYF

j_gene: TRBJ2-3
v_gene: TRBV5-1
abundance: few
d_gene: TRBD2
CDR3nt: TGCGCCAGCAGCCCAAAACTAGCGGGGAGCACAGATACGCAGTATTTT
CDR3aa: CASSPKLAGSTDTQYF

j_gene: TRBJ2-1
v_gene: TRBV28
abundance: few
d_gene: .
CDR3nt: TGTGCCAGCAGTTTATATCAGGGTAGGAGTGAGCAGTTCTTC
CDR3aa: CASSLYQGRSEQFF